This paragraph reports one T cell receptor (beta chain). The antigen is unknown. This entry is derived from a study of T cell responses to AZD1222 COVID-19 vaccine. Study-level results: Spike-specific TCRs gained breadth and depth after people received two AZD1222 doses. Donors skewed white British and female; clonal diversity was possibly underestimated.

Repertoires were generated with immunoSEQ multiplex PCR, while TCRdb's copy carries only in-frame clones and drops some. The sample comprises about 99,000 clones, around nine tenths of which are singletons, and 3.3% rests with the top ten. V gave up 4 bases and J gave up 4 bases, with 13 bases separating them. Germline values: CDR1 MNHEY, CDR2 SVGEGT. This CDR3 contains 14 residues. The chain combines TRBV6-2 or TRBV6-3 with TRBJ1-1, with unresolved D. The TCR comes from an adult who received the MenACWY meningococcal vaccine as a control. The sample was peripheral blood, taken 28 days after the second dose of the MenACWY control vaccine. CDR3: CASSSLGIRTEAFF. For the CDR3, the DNA is TGTGCCAGCAGTTCCCTGGGGATTCGCACTGAAGCTTTCTTT.